This T cell receptor (beta chain) stems from a study of OX40 agonist ivuxolimab in advanced cancers. This clone was detected only a few times. Clones were read by immunoSEQ multiplex PCR, and TCRdb kept only the in-frame ones, dropping some. The table lists approximately 48,000 clones, 60% to 80% of them singletons. The germline gives CDR1 MNHNY, CDR2 SVGAGI (reference sequence). The CDR3 covers 14 residues. Trimming shortened V by 5 bases and J by 8 bases, and 18 bases separated the two germline ends. The source of this sequence is an adult with an advanced solid tumor such as melanoma, head and neck, liver or kidney cancer. Sequences were derived from CD4+ or CD8+ T cells sorted from blood, sampled in a trial of the OX40 agonist ivuxolimab. V is TRBV6-6 and J is TRBJ1-2; unclear D gene. This CDR3 reads CASSQLNGREGYTF. In DNA, the CDR3 is TGTGCCAGCAGTCAGTTAAATGGCAGAGAAGGCTACACCTTC.